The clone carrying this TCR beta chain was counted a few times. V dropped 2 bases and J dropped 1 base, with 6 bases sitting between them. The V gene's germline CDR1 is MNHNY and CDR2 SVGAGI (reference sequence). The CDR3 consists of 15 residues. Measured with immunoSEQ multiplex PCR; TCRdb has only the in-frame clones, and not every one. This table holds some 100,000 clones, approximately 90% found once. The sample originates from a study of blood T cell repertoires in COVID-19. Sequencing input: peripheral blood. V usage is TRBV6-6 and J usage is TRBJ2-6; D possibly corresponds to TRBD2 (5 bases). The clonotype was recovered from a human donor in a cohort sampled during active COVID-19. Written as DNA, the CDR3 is TGTGCCAGCAGTTACGAGGGATCTGGGGCCAACGTCCTGACTTTC. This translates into CASSYEGSGANVLTF.